The rows below give T cell receptor beta chains drawn from one sample of a study of blood T cell repertoires in COVID-19. Profiling relied on immunoSEQ multiplex PCR, and the TCRdb table lists in-frame clones only, not all of them. The sample has some 160,000 clones; roughly 80% are singletons. Sequencing used PBMCs or T cells enriched from blood (not recorded which). These receptors were taken from a woman aged 55-69 years who had recovered from COVID-19. Both conserved end residues are part of each CDR3. A D gene is named only where the DNA matches it firmly. Expanded clones are given a class, and other clones once, few, many or no size at all.

>TRBV30|NA|TRBJ1-6|NA
CAWRPRGSPLHF
TGTGCCTGGAGGCCAAGGGGTTCACCCCTCCACTTT
>TRBV2|NA|TRBJ1-3|NA
CASSYIRQVGNTIYF
TGTGCCAGCAGTTACATACGACAGGTCGGAAACACCATATATTTT
>TRBV5-5|NA|TRBJ2-1|TRBD2
CASSLLAGPNEQFF
TGTGCCAGCAGCTTGCTAGCGGGGCCAAATGAGCAGTTCTTC
>TRBV6-5|NA|TRBJ2-5|TRBD1
CASSLDRGVKTQYF
TGTGCCAGCAGTTTGGACAGGGGAGTGAAGACCCAGTACTTC
>TRBV3-1/TRBV3-2|NA|TRBJ2-2|TRBD2
CASSPVAGGNTGELFF
TGTGCCAGCAGTCCCGTAGCGGGGGGAAACACCGGGGAGCTGTTTTTT
>TRBV3-1/TRBV3-2|NA|TRBJ2-7|NA
CASSQVGGMYATEQYF
TGTGCCAGCAGCCAAGTGGGAGGAATGTATGCTACCGAGCAGTACTTC
>TRBV10-3|NA|TRBJ2-3|TRBD2
CAISEPRTSGGVYTDTQYF
TGTGCCATCAGTGAGCCCCGGACTAGCGGGGGGGTATACACAGATACGCAGTATTTT
>TRBV12-3/TRBV12-4|once|TRBJ2-3|TRBD2
CASSSGGGDTQYF
TGTGCCAGCAGTAGCGGGGGCGGTGATACGCAGTATTTT
>TRBV15|NA|TRBJ1-6|NA
CATSRGDIPFDNSPLHF
TGTGCCACCAGCAGAGGGGACATCCCATTTGATAATTCACCCCTCCACTTT
>TRBV7-2|NA|TRBJ1-2|TRBD1
CASSLNSRGTGERYTF
TGTGCCAGCAGCCTGAATTCAAGAGGGACAGGGGAGCGCTACACCTTC
>TRBV3-1/TRBV3-2|NA|TRBJ1-6|NA
CASSQTRDSPLHF
TGTGCCAGCAGCCAGACACGAGATTCACCCCTCCACTTT
>TRBV30|NA|TRBJ2-7|TRBD2
CAWRRGGPAYEQYF
TGTGCCTGGAGACGCGGGGGGCCCGCCTACGAGCAGTACTTC
>TRBV6-5|NA|TRBJ2-1|NA
CASSYGADSRYEQFF
TGTGCCAGCAGTTACGGGGCTGACAGTCGCTATGAGCAGTTCTTC
>TRBV27|NA|TRBJ2-7|NA
CASTTRRGTAIYEQYF
TGTGCCAGCACCACCCGTCGGGGGACAGCAATCTACGAGCAGTACTTC
>TRBV19|few|TRBJ2-7|TRBD1
CASNLRYGTAYEQYF
TGTGCCAGTAACTTACGTTACGGGACAGCCTACGAGCAGTACTTC
>TRBV23-1|once|TRBJ2-7|TRBD1
CASRLHRGPYEQYF
TGCGCCAGCCGCCTCCACAGGGGACCCTACGAGCAGTACTTC
>TRBV30|NA|TRBJ2-5|TRBD2
CAWSRRGVEETQYF
TGTGCCTGGAGTCGGCGGGGGGTTGAAGAGACCCAGTACTTC
>TRBV11-1|NA|TRBJ1-2|TRBD1
CASSSMGQGRGYTF
TGTGCCAGCAGCTCAATGGGACAGGGGAGAGGCTACACCTTC
>TRBV4-1|NA|TRBJ1-5|NA
CASSQFRGTNQPQHF
TGCGCCAGCAGCCAGTTCAGGGGCACCAATCAGCCCCAGCATTTT
>TRBV11-2|few|TRBJ2-2|NA
CASSLDLLGQGGKTGELFF
TGTGCCAGCAGCTTAGATCTTCTTGGACAGGGAGGGAAGACCGGGGAGCTGTTTTTT
>TRBV7-2|NA|TRBJ1-1|TRBD1
CASSTRQGITEAFF
TGTGCCAGCAGCACCCGACAGGGCATCACTGAAGCTTTCTTT
>TRBV11-3|NA|TRBJ2-1|NA
CASSYGGANEQFF
TGTGCCAGCAGCTATGGGGGGGCTAATGAGCAGTTCTTC
>TRBV5-1|NA|TRBJ2-3|TRBD2
CASSLWEGITDTQYF
TGCGCCAGCAGCTTGTGGGAGGGGATTACAGATACGCAGTATTTT
>TRBV7-8|NA|TRBJ1-2|NA
CASSLGGRRDYGYTF
TGTGCCAGCAGCTTAGGTGGGAGGAGGGACTATGGCTACACCTTC
>TRBV7-2|NA|TRBJ2-2|TRBD1
CASSPNTGGGGELFF
TGTGCCAGCAGCCCGAATACAGGGGGCGGCGGGGAGCTGTTTTTT
>TRBV15|NA|TRBJ2-7|NA
CATTEMRGSYEQYF
TGTGCCACCACCGAGATGCGAGGGTCCTACGAGCAGTACTTC
>TRBV9|NA|TRBJ1-1|NA
CASSVESPMNTEAFF
TGTGCCAGCAGCGTCGAGAGCCCGATGAACACTGAAGCTTTCTTT
>TRBV19|NA|TRBJ1-2|TRBD1
CASSPDTDRAGYTF
TGTGCCAGTAGCCCAGACACCGACAGGGCCGGCTACACCTTC
>TRBV2|NA|TRBJ2-1|NA
CASVRLGDNEQFF
TGTGCCAGCGTGAGACTAGGAGACAATGAGCAGTTCTTC
>TRBV4-1|NA|TRBJ2-3|NA
CASSQEMAGATDTQYF
TGCGCCAGCAGCCAAGAAATGGCGGGGGCAACAGATACGCAGTATTTT
>TRBV24-1|NA|TRBJ2-3|TRBD2
CATSALADPTDTQYF
TGTGCCACCAGTGCTCTAGCGGACCCCACAGATACGCAGTATTTT
>TRBV23-1|few|TRBJ1-5|NA
CASSPDQPQHF
TGCGCCAGCAGCCCCGATCAGCCCCAGCATTTT
>TRBV27|NA|TRBJ1-5|NA
CASSRKGGSNQPQHF
TGTGCCAGCAGTAGGAAAGGAGGTAGCAATCAGCCCCAGCATTTT
>TRBV5-1|NA|TRBJ2-3|TRBD2
CASSRPGLAGGLSDTQYF
TGCGCCAGCAGCAGACCGGGACTAGCGGGGGGGCTAAGTGATACGCAGTATTTT
>TRBV18|few|TRBJ2-2|NA
CASSPRSDSTGELFF
TGTGCCAGCTCACCACGCTCCGACAGTACCGGGGAGCTGTTTTTT
>TRBV10-1|NA|TRBJ1-1|NA
CASSGHMNTEAFF
TGCGCCAGCAGTGGACATATGAACACTGAAGCTTTCTTT
>TRBV11-2|NA|TRBJ1-1|NA
CASSLAGLYNTEAFF
TGTGCCAGCAGCTTAGCAGGCCTGTACAACACTGAAGCTTTCTTT
>TRBV3-1/TRBV3-2|once|TRBJ2-4|NA
CASSRSREEFGAKNIQYF
TGTGCCAGCAGCCGGTCCAGGGAGGAATTTGGAGCCAAAAACATTCAGTACTTC
>TRBV21-1|NA|TRBJ1-6|NA
CATEYRDSRKNSPLHF
TGTGCCACCGAATACCGGGACAGTCGTAAGAATTCACCCCTCCACTTT
>TRBV5-1|NA|TRBJ2-3|TRBD2
CASSLNSGESYTQYF
TGCGCCAGCAGCTTAAATAGCGGGGAATCGTATACGCAGTATTTT
>TRBV3-1/TRBV3-2|once|TRBJ2-7|NA
CASSHTYEQYF
TGTGCCAGCAGCCATACCTACGAGCAGTACTTC
>TRBV5-1|few|TRBJ1-4|TRBD1
CASSIQGASEKLFF
TGCGCCAGCAGCATACAGGGGGCAAGTGAAAAACTGTTTTTT
>TRBV24-1|once|TRBJ1-3|NA
CATSDGRQGIPSSGNTIYF
TGTGCCACCAGTGATGGGCGTCAGGGGATACCTTCCTCTGGAAACACCATATATTTT
>TRBV13|NA|TRBJ1-2|TRBD1
CASSLGRGVYGYTF
TGTGCCAGCAGCTTAGGCAGGGGGGTCTATGGCTACACCTTC
>TRBV30|NA|TRBJ2-7|TRBD2
CAWSARLSGGSYEQYF
TGTGCCTGGAGTGCCCGTTTGAGCGGGGGGTCCTACGAGCAGTACTTC
>TRBV28|once|TRBJ1-6|TRBD1
CASSPDRDSYNSPLHF
TGTGCCAGCAGTCCTGACCGGGACAGCTATAATTCACCCCTCCACTTT
>TRBV5-1|NA|TRBJ1-4|TRBD1
CASSLAGGQGLEKLFF
TGCGCCAGCAGCTTGGCCGGCGGACAGGGTTTGGAAAAACTGTTTTTT
>TRBV7-2|NA|TRBJ1-5|TRBD1
CASSSDRVQPQHF
TGTGCCAGCAGCTCGGACAGGGTTCAGCCCCAGCATTTT
>TRBV7-2|NA|TRBJ2-5|TRBD2
CASSFGRARETQYF
TGTGCCAGCAGCTTCGGGAGGGCCAGAGAGACCCAGTACTTC
>TRBV7-2|NA|TRBJ2-2|TRBD1
CASSLRQGSNTGELFF
TGTGCCAGCAGCTTAAGACAGGGATCGAACACCGGGGAGCTGTTTTTT
>TRBV7-2|NA|TRBJ1-2|NA
CASSPETPNYGYTF
TGTGCCAGCAGCCCAGAGACACCAAACTATGGCTACACCTTC